This is a list of T cell receptor beta chains from one sample in a study of radiotherapy plus CTLA-4 blockade in lung cancer. The assay was immunoSEQ multiplex PCR, and TCRdb's table has in-frame clones only and misses some. Of about 36,000 clones listed, 72% are singletons. The sequencing used peripheral blood, collected from a patient treated with radiotherapy plus ipilimumab. These receptors all stem from a human donor with non-small cell lung cancer who had stable disease on radiotherapy plus ipilimumab. CDR3s include the opening cysteine and the closing phenylalanine or tryptophan. Each record gives: D gene, clone size, J gene, V gene, CDR3 protein, CDR3 DNA. The D gene is left open where the match is weak. Not every row has a clone size; where given, it reads once, few, many or a size class.

-,few,TRBJ1-2,TRBV6-5,CASSPVYSPSYGYTF,TGTGCCAGCTCTCCAGTTTACAGCCCGAGCTATGGCTACACCTTC
TRBD2,few,TRBJ2-1,TRBV11-3,CASKAGGSYNEQFF,TGTGCCAGCAAGGCGGGGGGCTCCTACAATGAGCAGTTCTTC
TRBD1,medium-sized,TRBJ2-3,TRBV29-1,CSVEGTGKGTDTQYF,TGCAGCGTTGAAGGGACAGGGAAGGGCACAGATACGCAGTATTTT
TRBD1,few,TRBJ1-1,TRBV7-9,CASSLDRGRTEAFF,TGTGCCAGCAGCCTGGACAGGGGTAGGACTGAAGCTTTCTTT
-,once,TRBJ2-5,TRBV5-5,CASSSTTVSETQYF,TGTGCCAGCAGCTCGACGACAGTTTCAGAGACCCAGTACTTC
TRBD2,-,TRBJ2-7,TRBV6-6,CASSLEAGGRYEQYF,TGTGCCAGCAGTTTGGAAGCGGGGGGAAGGTACGAGCAGTACTTC
TRBD1,-,TRBJ1-2,TRBV7-2,CASSQTRGPNSGGYTF,TGTGCCAGCAGCCAAACCAGGGGGCCGAATTCGGGTGGCTACACCTTC
TRBD1,few,TRBJ1-1,TRBV5-4,CASRDRGNTEAFF,TGTGCCAGCAGGGACAGGGGAAACACTGAAGCTTTCTTT
TRBD1,few,TRBJ1-1,TRBV10-1,CASKRDRATEAFF,TGCGCCAGCAAGCGAGACAGGGCTACTGAAGCTTTCTTT
TRBD1,-,TRBJ2-7,TRBV2,CASGETGLYEQYF,TGTGCCAGCGGGGAGACAGGGCTCTACGAGCAGTACTTC
TRBD2,few,TRBJ2-7,TRBV4-1,CASSQPSGGYEQYF,TGCGCCAGCAGCCAACCTAGCGGGGGGTACGAGCAGTACTTC
-,-,TRBJ2-2,TRBV5-1,CASSFQGPLAGELFF,TGCGCCAGCAGCTTCCAGGGCCCCTTGGCCGGGGAGCTGTTTTTT
-,once,TRBJ2-2,TRBV30,CASKTGFTNTGELFF,TGTGCCTCCAAAACAGGGTTTACGAACACCGGGGAGCTGTTTTTT
TRBD1,-,TRBJ1-1,TRBV30,CAWSPLDRGNTEAFF,TGTGCCTGGAGCCCCCTCGACAGGGGGAACACTGAAGCTTTCTTT
-,few,TRBJ2-7,TRBV7-3,CASSLGLRDEQYF,TGTGCCAGCAGCCTAGGGTTGAGGGACGAGCAGTACTTC
TRBD1,-,TRBJ1-6,TRBV7-9,CASSLVEQGVSPLHF,TGTGCCAGCAGCTTAGTGGAACAGGGGGTTTCACCCCTCCACTTT
TRBD2,-,TRBJ2-5,TRBV4-1,CASSQDPAGGNLGTQYF,TGCGCCAGCAGCCAAGACCCAGCGGGGGGGAATCTCGGGACCCAGTACTTC
-,-,TRBJ2-3,TRBV27,CASRRVASTDTQYF,TGTGCCAGCAGGAGGGTCGCTAGCACAGATACGCAGTATTTT
-,-,TRBJ1-5,TRBV6-6,CASSNRDTGAQHF,TGTGCCAGCAGCAACCGGGACACCGGGGCCCAGCATTTT
-,-,TRBJ1-5,TRBV10-3,CAISPKGQGQPQHF,TGTGCCATCAGCCCAAAGGGGCAGGGACAGCCCCAGCATTTT
-,once,TRBJ2-3,TRBV29-1,CSVDQGFSTDTQYF,TGCAGCGTTGATCAGGGATTTAGTACAGATACGCAGTATTTT
-,-,TRBJ2-2,TRBV28,CASSGAGELFF,TGTGCCAGCAGTGGAGCCGGGGAGCTGTTTTTT